Listed below are T cell receptor beta chains from one sample, sequenced in a study of tumor-infiltrating lymphocytes in oesophageal squamous cell carcinoma. TCRdb reprocessed the PCR reads via MiXCR and lists one record per CDR3 protein. The sample holds some 21,000 distinct CDR3 sequences; about two fifths are singletons and the top ten take under 40%. Specimen: esophageal tumor tissue. The source is a male donor with esophageal squamous cell carcinoma. CDR3s leave out the opening cysteine and the closing phenylalanine or tryptophan. The order of the fields is clone size, V gene, CDR3 protein. Part of the rows lack a size; the others show once, few, many or a class for expanded clones.

size: many
V: TRBV7-9
CDR3: ASSYQGTGELF

size: medium-sized
V: TRBV2
CDR3: ASSETGFQETQY

size: NA
V: TRBV18
CDR3: ASSPPGQLGIYNEQF

size: NA
V: TRBV5-4
CDR3: ASSPSGRASYEQY

size: NA
V: TRBV11-2
CDR3: ASSLGLAGDQETQY

size: many
V: TRBV24-1
CDR3: ATSRREEKLF

size: NA
V: TRBV7-3
CDR3: ASTRVGGTNEKLF

size: NA
V: TRBV6-2/TRBV6-3
CDR3: ASTTGGELF

size: many
V: TRBV7-3
CDR3: ASSLTGGDNEQY

size: NA
V: TRBV7-4
CDR3: ASSARDRDNEQF

size: many
V: TRBV7-2
CDR3: ASSPRQGGSTDTQY

size: many
V: TRBV12-3/TRBV12-4
CDR3: ASSFGLQGVGSPLH

size: hyperexpanded
V: TRBV6-1
CDR3: ASSGGADNEQF

size: many
V: TRBV10-3
CDR3: AISGTGGDKNEQF

size: NA
V: TRBV7-2
CDR3: ASSRDSGANVLT

size: NA
V: TRBV10-1
CDR3: ASSETSGRVANEQF

size: NA
V: TRBV7-2
CDR3: ASRERGLGYEQF

size: few
V: TRBV7-8
CDR3: ASSLAVLPEAF

size: NA
V: TRBV12-3/TRBV12-4
CDR3: ASSLFAETQY

size: many
V: TRBV7-9
CDR3: ASSPPIDTQY

size: few
V: TRBV7-2
CDR3: ASSIGLHNNEQF

size: NA
V: TRBV7-3
CDR3: ASSPTGPPGEKLF

size: medium-sized
V: TRBV12-3/TRBV12-4
CDR3: ASSLGGSQPQH

size: NA
V: TRBV7-6
CDR3: ASSGTGGRAGELY

size: NA
V: TRBV10-3
CDR3: AISSGGAEETQY

size: NA
V: TRBV12-3/TRBV12-4
CDR3: ASSFSDTLINYGYT

size: many
V: TRBV7-3
CDR3: ASSQRPSDTQY

size: NA
V: TRBV2
CDR3: ASSESGRNYGYT

size: many
V: TRBV7-2
CDR3: ASSPRSRAAPVREQY

size: NA
V: TRBV7-4
CDR3: ASSLVLGEQY